This entry is about one TCR beta chain. There was relapse after autologous stem cell transplantation in every patient, and there was variation in brentuximab vedotin exposure. This sample was taken from a study of PD-1 blockade in classical Hodgkin lymphoma. The V and J ends lost 2 bases and 8 bases, in that order; junction bases with no gene match: 5. The CDR3 is made up of 14 amino acids. Germline-derived CDR1 and CDR2 are MGHRA and YSYEKL. Measured with immunoSEQ multiplex PCR; TCRdb has only the in-frame clones, and not every one. Of some 22,000 clones in the sample, around 80% were seen once. The gene calls are TRBV4-1 and TRBJ2-1, with 8 bases lining up with TRBD1. The receptor was derived from a human donor with classical Hodgkin lymphoma. Sequenced material: peripheral blood mononuclear cells (PBMCs), taken before the second cycle of nivolumab. The CDR3 nucleotides are TGCGCCAGCAGCCAATTGACAGGGGTTCATGAGCAGTTCTTC. Amino acid sequence: CASSQLTGVHEQFF.